This TCR beta chain was recovered during a study of T cell changes during pregnancy in multiple sclerosis (dated by TCRdb to the late 2010s). As for the study more broadly: The study examined how the T cell repertoire changed over the course of pregnancy in women with multiple sclerosis.

With regard to this clone: No cognate antigen has been identified for it. Base qualities are not provided; no much larger clone lies one nucleotide away.

Receptor libraries were prepared by the immunoSEQ multiplex PCR assay. TCRdb retrieved this table from immuneACCESS and kept in-frame rearrangements only. Not all clones are present; in checked studies, unresolved V genes account for under half, and no reason is known for the remainder. Here the sample has 30,000 or so clones; approximately 87% occur a single time. The ten largest clones capture around 7.9% of the sample. V is pruned by 4 bases and J by 5 bases, leaving 15 bases of the junction without a gene match. CDR1 and CDR2 are drawn from the germline V gene (reference sequence): PRHDT, FYEKMQ. The cysteine opens and the phenylalanine closes a CDR3 of 17 amino acids. The entry retains the CDR3 DNA only, 51 bases that are in frame from base 1.

This TCR was sampled from a female donor with multiple sclerosis, enrolled in a pregnancy study. Rearrangement joined TRBV13 to TRBJ2-7; 9 central bases correspond to TRBD1. The input for sequencing was CD8+ T cells from peripheral blood mononuclear cells, taken after pregnancy. The nucleotide sequence reads as follows: TGTGCCAGCAGCTCCCTTTCTACCCGGACAGGGGTCCACGAGCAGTACTTC. Its translation reads: CASSSLSTRTGVHEQYF. Full variable domain (CDR3 extended with the reference TRBV13 and TRBJ2-7 proteins): AAGVIQSPRHLIKEKRETATLKCYPIPRHDTVYWYQQGPGQDPQFLISFYEKMQSDKGSIPDRFSAQQFSDYHSELNMSSLELGDSALYFCASSSLSTRTGVHEQYFGPGTRLTVT.